The 23 T cell receptor beta chains given below trace back to one sample, sequenced in a study of T cells in Graves' hyperthyroidism and ophthalmopathy. Amplification of TCR beta CDR3 regions used RNA as the template. HTBI primers were the set used in a first-round RT-PCR of the TCR CDR3. From the multiplex PCR reads, TCRdb called clonotypes with MiXCR, one entry per CDR3 protein. The repertoire holds 300,000 to 500,000 distinct CDR3 sequences, about 14% seen once, with 28% in the top ten. Sequenced: blood. These TCRs come from a man aged 45-65 years with Graves' ophthalmopathy.

In this sample, this clonotype turned up a few times. The chain links TRBV6-1 to TRBJ1-5; TRBD1 agrees at 9 bases. V was pared by 6 bases and J by 4 bases, with 10 bases of the junction left unmatched. The CDR3 has 16 amino acids. Germline V gene lookup returns CDR1 MNHNS and CDR2 SASEGT. For the CDR3, the DNA is TGTGCCAGCAGAGGGGACAGGGAGGGTGGAAATCAGCCCCAGCATTTT. Amino acid sequence: CASRGDREGGNQPQHF.

This clonotype was recorded at least ten times. The chain couples TRBV6-2 or TRBV6-3 to TRBJ1-5; 9 bases agree with TRBD1. Losses at the gene ends were 4 bases for V and 5 bases for J; bases not matched to a gene: 3. Germline V gene lookup returns CDR1 MNHEY and CDR2 SVGEGT. This CDR3 region has 14 residues. The CDR3 sequence: CASSLTGGHQPQHF. Written as DNA, the CDR3 is TGTGCCAGCAGTTTGACAGGGGGTCATCAGCCCCAGCATTTT.

This clonotype has ten or more counts. The CDR3 DNA reads as TGTGCCAGCAGTGATGTGGGCTACGAGCAGTACTTC. Protein sequence: CASSDVGYEQYF. This sequence joins TRBV6-1 and TRBJ2-7; D is undetermined. This CDR3 has 12 amino acids. Per germline, CDR1 MNHNS and CDR2 SASEGT. Trimming cost V 3 bases and J 3 bases, with 6 bases left between them.

The chain combines TRBV7-3 with TRBJ2-7; D might be TRBD2 (6 bases). V was pared by 4 bases and J by 10 bases, with 14 bases between. The CDR3 loop spans 12 amino acids. Germline CDR1 and CDR2: SGHTA and FQGTGA. This CDR3 is CASSSARLDQYF. The CDR3 DNA reads TGTGCCAGCAGCTCAGCGCGACTAGATCAGTACTTC.

This clonotype has only a few counts. The gene calls are TRBV12-3 or TRBV12-4 and TRBJ2-5; D is ambiguous. The CDR3 sequence is 13 residues long. The V end was cut by 3 bases, the J end by 5 bases, with 10 bases between. The CDR3 is CASSFGLLETQYF. The DNA of the CDR3 is TGTGCCAGCAGTTTTGGGCTGCTGGAGACCCAGTACTTC.

Concerning this clonotype: An end of the junction differs from the germline gene, which may be a read error. J is TRBJ1-1 and V is TRBV7-9; TRBD1 is a possible D gene (5 bases). The CDR3 spans 13 residues. CDR1 and CDR2 from the germline V gene are SEHNR and FQNEAQ (reference sequence). The DNA of the CDR3 is TGTGCCAGCAGCCTAAGACAGAACAATGAAGCTTTCTTT. Translation gives CASSLRQNNEAFF.

This clonotype was seen only a few times. V usage is TRBV28 and J usage is TRBJ1-2; D gene unclear. This CDR3 spans 12 amino acids. V shed 3 bases and J shed 8 bases, with 10 bases lying between them. The germline V gene encodes CDR1 MDHEN and CDR2 SYDVKM. CDR3 DNA: TGTGCCAGCAGTTTCCGCTTCTACGGCTACACCTTC. Translating it yields CASSFRFYGYTF.

This clonotype has at least ten counts. The chain uses TRBV30 and TRBJ2-1; D possibly corresponds to TRBD2 (6 bases). The CDR3 runs 13 residues. Trimming removed 6 bases from V and 9 bases from J, with 18 bases in between. The germline CDR1 and CDR2 sequences are GTSNPN and SVGIG (reference sequence). CDR3 region: CACQRAGKVEQFF. DNA of the CDR3: TGTGCCTGCCAGCGGGCGGGGAAGGTTGAGCAGTTCTTC.

This clonotype showed up many times. This chain connects TRBV20-1 to TRBJ2-7; D not certain. Trimming stripped 0 bases from V and 3 bases from J, with 24 bases between. The CDR3 runs 18 residues. Germline loops: CDR1 DFQATT, CDR2 SNEGSKA (reference sequence). The CDR3 spells CSARDRISRASWDYEQYF. The CDR3 DNA follows: TGCAGTGCTAGAGACAGAATCTCACGGGCCTCGTGGGACTACGAGCAGTACTTC.

Regarding this clonotype: An end of the junction differs from the germline gene, which may be a read error. The chain joins TRBV7-2 to TRBJ1-1; D ambiguous. From germline, CDR1 is SGHTA and CDR2 FQGNSA. This CDR3 contains 13 residues. The chain's CDR3 is CASSCRMNTGAFF. Written as DNA, the CDR3 is TGTGCCAGCAGCTGTCGGATGAACACTGGAGCTTTCTTT. The full variable domain, its missing parts supplied by reference TRBV7-2 and TRBJ1-1, is GAGVSQSPSNKVTEKGKDVELRCDPISGHTALYWYRQSLGQGLEFLIYFQGNSAPDKSGLPSDRFSAERTGGSVSTLTIQRTQQEDSAVYLCASSCRMNTGAFFGQGTRLTVV.

This clonotype has just a few counts. The chain uses TRBV12-3 or TRBV12-4 and TRBJ2-6; possibly TRBD1 for D (6 bases). The CDR3 contains 17 residues. Trimming stripped 4 bases from V and 0 bases from J, with 13 bases between. The CDR3 sequence: CASSSRDTRSGANVLTF. As DNA, the CDR3 is TGTGCCAGCAGTTCCCGGGACACCCGCTCTGGGGCCAACGTCCTGACTTTC.

The J gene is TRBJ2-3, the V gene TRBV20-1, with 9 bases aligning to TRBD2. The CDR3 has 16 residues. With V trimmed by 6 bases and J by 9 bases, 19 bases remained unmatched. CDR1 and CDR2 (germline): DFQATT, SNEGSKA (reference sequence). CDR3 DNA: TGCAGTGCCAAACCCTCTAGCGGGAACACCGGGGCAACGCAGTATTTT. This sequence encodes CSAKPSSGNTGATQYF.

The chain links TRBV19 to TRBJ2-2; 7 bases match TRBD2. The trim removed 7 bases at V and 5 bases at J, leaving 10 bases unmatched. The germline V gene encodes CDR1 LNHDA and CDR2 SQIVND (reference sequence). CDR3 size: 15 residues. CDR3 sequence (DNA): TGTGCCAGTAAATCAGGCGGGAGAGGTACCGGGGAGCTGTTTTTT. Amino acid sequence: CASKSGGRGTGELFF.

The chain links TRBV19 to TRBJ1-5; 10 bases agree with TRBD1. V lost 10 bases and J lost 2; bases outside the gene matches: 11. Looked up from germline, CDR1 is LNHDA and CDR2 is SQIVND (reference sequence). There are 16 residues in the CDR3. The CDR3 DNA sequence: TGTGCCACCGATCCGCGACAGGGGGCAGGCAATCAGCCCCAGCATTTT. Translated: CATDPRQGAGNQPQHF. Supplemented by reference TRBV19 and TRBJ1-5, the full variable domain reads DGGITQSPKYLFRKEGQNVTLSCEQNLNHDAMYWYRQDPGQGLRLIYYSQIVNDFQKGDIAEGYSVSREKKESFPLTVTSAQKNPTAFYLCATDPRQGAGNQPQHFGDGTRLSIL.

In the case of this clonotype: The germline gene is not matched at one end of the junction; a read error may be the cause. The chain couples TRBV3-1 to TRBJ2-7; D gene uncertain. The CDR3 contains 13 residues. In germline, CDR1 is LGHDT, CDR2 YNNKEL (reference sequence). CDR3 protein: CASSRFPLVEQYF. The CDR3 DNA reads TGCGCCAGCAGCAGGTTTCCCCTTGTGGAGCAGTACTTC.

This clonotype was recorded a few times. V is TRBV19 and J is TRBJ2-1; D gene unclear. Trimming cost V 1 base and J 5 bases, with 12 bases left between them. Germline CDR1 LNHDA, CDR2 SQIVND (reference sequence). The length of the CDR3 is 15 residues. As DNA, the CDR3 is TGTGCCAGTAGTATAGGAACCCCGCCTCACAATGAGCAGTTCTTC. It specifies CASSIGTPPHNEQFF.

This clonotype showed up just a few times. This chain links TRBV4-1 with TRBJ2-1, with 9 nucleotides matching TRBD2. The germline gives CDR1 MGHRA, CDR2 YSYEKL. The V gene end was trimmed by 2 bases and the J gene end by 10 bases; junction bases not matched to a gene: 12. The CDR3 sequence is 16 residues long. In nucleotides, the CDR3 is TGCGCCAGCAGCCAATACTGGCGGGAGGGCCTGGAAGAGCAGTTCTTC. Its protein product is CASSQYWREGLEEQFF.

Comment on this clonotype: A much larger clone lies a single base off, so this may be a read error. The chain combines TRBV28 with TRBJ2-1, with D perhaps being TRBD1 or TRBD2 (5 bases each). The CDR3 is 15 residues long. V was trimmed by 3 bases and J by 6 bases, leaving 15 bases between them. CDR1 is MDHEN and CDR2 is SYDVKM in the germline V gene. In DNA, the CDR3 is TGTGCCAGCAGTTTGGGACCGACAAGGGGCAATGAGCAGTTCTTC. Residues: CASSLGPTRGNEQFF.

This clonotype was observed many times. The rearrangement joins TRBV28 to TRBJ2-5, with D hard to call. CDR1 MDHEN and CDR2 SYDVKM come from the germline V gene. V was cut by 7 bases and J by 1 base, with 16 bases left in between. The CDR3 runs to 15 residues. The CDR3 DNA reads as TGTGCCAGCAAACACGTAAATACCCTCCAAGAGACCCAGTACTTC. It codes for CASKHVNTLQETQYF.

The gene calls are TRBV20-1 and TRBJ2-1; 7 bases match TRBD2. After removal of 3 bases from V and 4 bases from J, the junction contained 18 bases not matched to a gene. This CDR3 spans 18 amino acids. Germline V gene data show CDR1 as DFQATT and CDR2 as SNEGSKA (reference sequence). The chain's CDR3 is CSARPLEGRLAPYNEQFF. The DNA of the CDR3 is TGCAGTGCTAGGCCCTTAGAGGGGAGACTAGCTCCGTACAATGAGCAGTTCTTC.

The sample holds many counts of this clonotype. The CDR3 sequence is CASSEDRAVVAFF. The CDR3 DNA sequence: TGTGCCAGCAGTGAAGACAGGGCCGTGGTTGCTTTCTTT. The V call is TRBV6-1, the J call TRBJ1-1; possible D gene TRBD1, 6 bases. V lost 1 base, J lost 11 bases, and 14 bases lay in between. The CDR3 extends over 13 amino acids. CDR1 and CDR2 (germline): MNHNS, SASEGT.

This clonotype came up a few times. The chain couples TRBV5-1 to TRBJ2-1; D ambiguous. Per germline, CDR1 SGHRS and CDR2 YFSETQ. The ends were cut back, 0 bases at V and 7 bases at J, with 11 bases in the middle. The CDR3 contains 14 residues. CDR3 loop: CASSLDNLRNEQFF. CDR3 DNA sequence: TGCGCCAGCAGCTTGGACAACCTGAGGAATGAGCAGTTCTTC.

This clonotype has more than one count but fewer than ten. The gene calls are TRBV6-1 and TRBJ2-6; D not certain. V was trimmed by 2 bases and J by 0 bases, leaving 14 bases between them. The CDR3 has 18 amino acids. From germline, CDR1 is MNHNS and CDR2 SASEGT. CDR3 amino acids: CASSELEQESSGANVLTF. DNA for the CDR3: TGTGCCAGCAGTGAATTGGAGCAGGAAAGCTCTGGGGCCAACGTCCTGACTTTC.